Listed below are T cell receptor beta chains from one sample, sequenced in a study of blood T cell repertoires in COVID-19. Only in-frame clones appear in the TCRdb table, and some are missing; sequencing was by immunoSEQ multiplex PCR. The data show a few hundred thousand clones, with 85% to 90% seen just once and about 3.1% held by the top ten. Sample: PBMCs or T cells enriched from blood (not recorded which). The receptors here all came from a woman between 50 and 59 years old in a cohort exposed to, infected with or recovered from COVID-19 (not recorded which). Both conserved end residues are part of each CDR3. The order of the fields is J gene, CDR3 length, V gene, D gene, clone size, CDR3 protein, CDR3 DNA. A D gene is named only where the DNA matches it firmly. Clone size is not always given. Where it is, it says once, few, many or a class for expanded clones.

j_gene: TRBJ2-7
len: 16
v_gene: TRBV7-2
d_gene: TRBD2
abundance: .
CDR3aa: CASSPRLARSSYEQYF
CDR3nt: TGTGCCAGCAGCCCCAGACTAGCGAGAAGCTCCTACGAGCAGTACTTC

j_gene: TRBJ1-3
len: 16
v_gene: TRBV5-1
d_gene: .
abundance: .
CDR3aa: CASSETAGASGNTIYF
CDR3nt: TGCGCCAGCAGCGAAACCGCGGGCGCCTCTGGAAACACCATATATTTT

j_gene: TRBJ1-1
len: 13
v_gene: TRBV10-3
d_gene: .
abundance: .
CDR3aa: CAKKTNLNTEAFF
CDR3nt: TGTGCCAAGAAAACTAACTTGAACACTGAAGCTTTCTTT

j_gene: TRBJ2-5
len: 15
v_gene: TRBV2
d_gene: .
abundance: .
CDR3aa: CASSNLESRSETQYF
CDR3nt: TGTGCCAGCTCGAACCTAGAGTCCCGGTCGGAGACCCAGTACTTC

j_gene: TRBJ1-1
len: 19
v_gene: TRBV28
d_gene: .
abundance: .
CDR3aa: CASSLAGGAGARMNTEAFF
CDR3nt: TGTGCCAGCAGTTTAGCGGGAGGGGCCGGGGCACGCATGAACACTGAAGCTTTCTTT

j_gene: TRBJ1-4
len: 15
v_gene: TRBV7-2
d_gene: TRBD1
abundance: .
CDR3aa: CASSPLGDRGEKLFF
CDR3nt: TGTGCCAGCAGCCCACTGGGGGACAGGGGAGAAAAACTGTTTTTT

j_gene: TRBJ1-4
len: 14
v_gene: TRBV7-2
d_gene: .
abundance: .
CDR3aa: CASSSRGRYEKLFF
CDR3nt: TGTGCCAGCAGCTCCAGGGGTCGGTATGAAAAACTGTTTTTT

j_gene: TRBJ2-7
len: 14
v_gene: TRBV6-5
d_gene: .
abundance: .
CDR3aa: CASIGAFLGYEQYF
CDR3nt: TGTGCCAGCATTGGGGCTTTTTTAGGCTACGAGCAGTACTTC

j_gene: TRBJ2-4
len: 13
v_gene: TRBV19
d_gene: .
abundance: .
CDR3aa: CASRGRAKNIQYF
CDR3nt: TGTGCCAGTAGGGGGCGCGCCAAAAACATTCAGTACTTC

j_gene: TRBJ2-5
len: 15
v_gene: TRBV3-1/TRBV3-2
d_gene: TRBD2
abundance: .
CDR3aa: CASNLAGPLQETQYF
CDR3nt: TGTGCCAGCAACCTAGCGGGGCCCCTCCAAGAGACCCAGTACTTC

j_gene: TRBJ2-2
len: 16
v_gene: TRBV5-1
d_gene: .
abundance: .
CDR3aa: CASSLVSSYRSGELFF
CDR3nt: TGCGCCAGCAGCTTGGTGTCTAGCTATAGGTCCGGGGAGCTGTTTTTT

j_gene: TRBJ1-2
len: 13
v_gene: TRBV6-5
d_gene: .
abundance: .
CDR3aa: CASRAGTNYGYTF
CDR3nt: TGTGCCAGCAGGGCCGGGACTAACTATGGCTACACCTTC

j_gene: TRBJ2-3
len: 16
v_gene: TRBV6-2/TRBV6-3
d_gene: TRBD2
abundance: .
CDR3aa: CASSNPTSGGGDTQYF
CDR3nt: TGTGCCAGCAGTAATCCGACTAGCGGGGGAGGAGATACGCAGTATTTT

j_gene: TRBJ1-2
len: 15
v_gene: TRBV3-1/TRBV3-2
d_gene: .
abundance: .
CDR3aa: CASSQEAGASYGYTF
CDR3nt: TGTGCCAGCAGCCAAGAGGCAGGGGCTAGCTATGGCTACACCTTC

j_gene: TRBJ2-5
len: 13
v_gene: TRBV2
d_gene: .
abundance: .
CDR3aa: CASNRQPQETQYF
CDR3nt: TGTGCCAGCAATAGACAGCCTCAAGAGACCCAGTACTTC

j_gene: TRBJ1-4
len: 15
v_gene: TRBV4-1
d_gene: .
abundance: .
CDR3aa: CASSQGWTEGEKLFF
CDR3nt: TGCGCCAGCAGCCAGGGGTGGACAGAAGGTGAAAAACTGTTTTTT

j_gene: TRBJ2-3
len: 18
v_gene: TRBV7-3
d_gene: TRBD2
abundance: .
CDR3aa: CASSLTPGLAGGTDTQYF
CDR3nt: TGTGCCAGCAGCTTAACCCCGGGACTAGCGGGGGGCACAGATACGCAGTATTTT

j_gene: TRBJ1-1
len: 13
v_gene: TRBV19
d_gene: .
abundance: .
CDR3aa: CASSPGVGTEAFF
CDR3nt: TGTGCCAGTAGTCCGGGGGTGGGCACTGAAGCTTTCTTT

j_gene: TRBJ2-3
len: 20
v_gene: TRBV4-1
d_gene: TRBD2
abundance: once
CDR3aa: CASSQEWLGTSGDEDDTQYF
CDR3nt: TGCGCCAGCAGCCAAGAGTGGTTGGGGACTAGCGGGGATGAGGACGATACGCAGTATTTT

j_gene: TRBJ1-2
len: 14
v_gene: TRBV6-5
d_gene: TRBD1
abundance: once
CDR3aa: CASTLSGGVYGYTF
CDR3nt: TGTGCCAGCACCCTTTCAGGGGGCGTCTATGGCTACACCTTC

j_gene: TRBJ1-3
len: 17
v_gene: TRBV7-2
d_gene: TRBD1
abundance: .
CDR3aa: CASSFTGTGAGGNTIYF
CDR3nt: TGTGCCAGCAGCTTCACCGGGACAGGGGCAGGGGGAAACACCATATATTTT

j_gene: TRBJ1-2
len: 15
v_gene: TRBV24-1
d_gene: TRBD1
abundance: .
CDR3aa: CATSDPRDRGDGYTF
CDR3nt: TGTGCCACCAGTGATCCCCGGGACAGGGGAGACGGCTACACCTTC

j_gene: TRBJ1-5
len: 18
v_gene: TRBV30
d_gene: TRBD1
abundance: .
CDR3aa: CAWSVSGTGFYSNQPQHF
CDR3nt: TGTGCCTGGAGTGTATCCGGGACAGGATTTTATAGCAATCAGCCCCAGCATTTT

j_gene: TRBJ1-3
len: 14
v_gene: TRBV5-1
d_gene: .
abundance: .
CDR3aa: CASSTGTPGNTIYF
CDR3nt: TGCGCCAGCAGCACCGGGACTCCTGGAAACACCATATATTTT

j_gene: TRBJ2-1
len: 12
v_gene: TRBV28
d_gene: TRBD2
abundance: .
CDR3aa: CASSHGRGPQFF
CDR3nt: TGTGCCAGCAGTCATGGGAGGGGTCCGCAGTTCTTC

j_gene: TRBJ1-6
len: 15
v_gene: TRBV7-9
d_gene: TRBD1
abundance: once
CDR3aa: CASSARTGRNSPLHF
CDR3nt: TGTGCCAGCAGCGCTCGGACAGGGAGGAATTCACCCCTCCACTTT

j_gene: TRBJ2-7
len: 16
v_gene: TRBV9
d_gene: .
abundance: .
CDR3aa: CASSESPTHKSYEQYF
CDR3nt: TGTGCCAGCAGCGAATCTCCGACTCACAAGTCCTACGAGCAGTACTTC

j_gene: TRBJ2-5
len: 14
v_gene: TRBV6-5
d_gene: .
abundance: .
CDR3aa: CASRRGGVQETQYF
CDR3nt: TGTGCCAGCCGCCGAGGGGGGGTACAAGAGACCCAGTACTTC

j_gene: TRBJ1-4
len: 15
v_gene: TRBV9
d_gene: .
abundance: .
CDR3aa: CASSGPGATNEKLFF
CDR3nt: TGTGCCAGCAGCGGCCCAGGGGCAACTAATGAAAAACTGTTTTTT

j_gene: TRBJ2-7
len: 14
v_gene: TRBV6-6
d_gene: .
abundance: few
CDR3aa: CASSYSREDYEQYF
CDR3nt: TGTGCCAGCAGTTACTCCAGGGAGGACTACGAGCAGTACTTC

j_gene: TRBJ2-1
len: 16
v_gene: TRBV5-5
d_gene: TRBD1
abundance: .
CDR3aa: CASSRSRDRAYNEQFF
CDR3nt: TGTGCCAGCAGCAGGAGCCGGGACAGGGCGTACAATGAGCAGTTCTTC

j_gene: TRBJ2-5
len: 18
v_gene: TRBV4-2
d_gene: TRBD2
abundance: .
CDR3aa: CASSRLNVGGTNQETQYF
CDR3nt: TGTGCCAGCAGCCGCCTCAATGTCGGGGGGACCAACCAAGAGACCCAGTACTTC

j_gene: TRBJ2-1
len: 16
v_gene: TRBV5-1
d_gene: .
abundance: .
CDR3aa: CASSLDGQTSYNEQFF
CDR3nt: TGCGCCAGCAGCTTGGATGGACAGACCTCCTACAATGAGCAGTTCTTC

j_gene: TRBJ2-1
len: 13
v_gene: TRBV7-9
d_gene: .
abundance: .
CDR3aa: CASSWGGRNEQFF
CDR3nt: TGTGCTAGCAGCTGGGGAGGTCGAAATGAGCAGTTCTTC

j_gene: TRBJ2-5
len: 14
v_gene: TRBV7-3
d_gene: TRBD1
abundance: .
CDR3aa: CASSSDRAGETQYF
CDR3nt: TGTGCCAGCAGCTCCGACAGGGCCGGAGAGACCCAGTACTTC

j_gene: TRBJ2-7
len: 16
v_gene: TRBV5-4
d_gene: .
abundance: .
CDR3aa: CASSLWAQRSGVEQYF
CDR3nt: TGTGCCAGCAGCTTGTGGGCCCAACGGTCCGGGGTCGAGCAGTACTTC

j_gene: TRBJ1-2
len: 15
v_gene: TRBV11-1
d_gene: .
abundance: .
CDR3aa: CASSEFRETNYGYTF
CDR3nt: TGTGCCAGCAGCGAATTCCGGGAGACTAACTATGGCTACACCTTC

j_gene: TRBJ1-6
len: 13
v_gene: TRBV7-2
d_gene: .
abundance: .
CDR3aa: CASSLAVDSPLHF
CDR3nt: TGTGCCAGCAGCTTAGCGGTAGATTCACCCCTCCACTTT

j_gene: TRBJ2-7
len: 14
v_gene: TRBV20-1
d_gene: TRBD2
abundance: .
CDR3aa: CSASPTSGPYEQYF
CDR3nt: TGCAGTGCTAGTCCGACTAGCGGCCCCTACGAGCAGTACTTC

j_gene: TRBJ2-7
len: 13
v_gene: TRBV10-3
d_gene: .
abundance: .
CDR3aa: CAISEVSSYEQYF
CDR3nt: TGTGCCATCAGTGAGGTTAGCTCCTACGAGCAGTACTTC

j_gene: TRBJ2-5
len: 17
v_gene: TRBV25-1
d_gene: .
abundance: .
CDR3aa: CASSTSWEVGGMGTQYF
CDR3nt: TGTGCCAGCAGCACTTCCTGGGAGGTAGGGGGCATGGGGACCCAGTACTTC

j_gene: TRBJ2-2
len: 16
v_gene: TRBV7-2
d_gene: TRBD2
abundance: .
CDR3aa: CASSLNLAGDTGELFF
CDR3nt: TGTGCCAGCAGCTTAAATCTAGCGGGGGACACCGGGGAGCTGTTTTTT

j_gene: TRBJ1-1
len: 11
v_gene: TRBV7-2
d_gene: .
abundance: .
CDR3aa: CASSRHTEAFF
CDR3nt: TGTGCCAGCAGCCGTCACACTGAAGCTTTCTTT

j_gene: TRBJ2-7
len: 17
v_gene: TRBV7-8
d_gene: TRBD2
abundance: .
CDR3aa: CASSAGLAGALTYEQYF
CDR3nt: TGTGCCAGCAGCGCGGGACTAGCGGGGGCCCTGACCTACGAGCAGTACTTC

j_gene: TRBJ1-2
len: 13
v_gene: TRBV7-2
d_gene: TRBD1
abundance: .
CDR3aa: CASNTGDGYGYTF
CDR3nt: TGTGCCAGCAATACAGGGGATGGCTATGGCTACACCTTC

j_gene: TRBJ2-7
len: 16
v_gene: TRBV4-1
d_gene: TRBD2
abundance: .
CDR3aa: CASSQDGGGTYYEQYF
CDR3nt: TGCGCCAGCAGCCAAGACGGCGGGGGGACCTACTACGAGCAGTACTTC

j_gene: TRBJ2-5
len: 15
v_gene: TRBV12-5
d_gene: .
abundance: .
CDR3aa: CASGLTPGSRETQYF
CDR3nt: TGTGCTAGTGGTTTGACCCCAGGGTCACGGGAGACCCAGTACTTC

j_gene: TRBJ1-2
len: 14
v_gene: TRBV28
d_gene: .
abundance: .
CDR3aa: CVSSFIGQQYGYTF
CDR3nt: TGTGTCAGCAGTTTTATCGGACAGCAGTATGGCTACACCTTC